Presented here are 24 T cell receptor beta chains from one specimen sequenced in a study of blood T cell repertoires in COVID-19. Profiled with immunoSEQ multiplex PCR; TCRdb holds only in-frame clones, not every one. The sample lists a few hundred thousand clones, about four fifths seen once, with around 5% in the top ten. The sequenced material came from PBMCs or T cells enriched from blood (not recorded which). Receptors were obtained from a woman aged 45-60 years who had recovered from COVID-19.

The chain is built from TRBV9 and TRBJ1-3; 7 nucleotides line up with TRBD1. After removal of 4 bases from V and 2 bases from J, the junction contained 6 bases not matched to a gene. From germline, CDR1 is SGDLS and CDR2 YYNGEE. The CDR3 has 15 amino acids. CDR3 in DNA: TGTGCCAGCAGCCCCCAGGGACAGCCTGGAAACACCATATATTTT. It codes for CASSPQGQPGNTIYF.

V and J are TRBV5-4 and TRBJ2-1, with 7 bases identical to TRBD2. The CDR3 loop spans 16 amino acids. J was trimmed by 0 bases and V by 1 base; bases with no gene match: 4. Looked up from germline, CDR1 is SGHNT and CDR2 is YYREEE (reference sequence). The CDR3 region is CASSLIGGSSYNEQFF. Here the CDR3 DNA reads TGTGCCAGCAGCTTGATCGGGGGGAGCTCCTACAATGAGCAGTTCTTC.

This rearrangement joins TRBV19 to TRBJ1-1; D not certain. The V end was cut by 4 bases, the J end by 1 base, with 7 bases between. Germline CDR1 and CDR2: LNHDA and SQIVND (reference sequence). The CDR3 is 13 residues long. CDR3 sequence (DNA): TGTGCCAGTAGTACATACGGGAACACTGAAGCTTTCTTT. Translating it yields CASSTYGNTEAFF.

The chain combines TRBV7-9 with TRBJ2-3; no reliable D call. V lost 1 base and J lost 3, with 11 bases in between. The CDR3 totals 15 residues. From germline, CDR1 is SEHNR and CDR2 FQNEAQ (reference sequence). The CDR3 spells CASSLVLAWTDTQYF. The CDR3 DNA reads TGTGCCAGCAGCTTAGTCCTCGCGTGGACAGATACGCAGTATTTT.

This clone occurred a few times. V and J are TRBV5-1 and TRBJ1-2; D possibly corresponds to TRBD1 (5 bases). V was shortened by 5 bases and J by 8 bases, with 13 bases between the two germline ends. The length of the CDR3 is 12 residues. Germline lookup yields CDR1 SGHRS and CDR2 YFSETQ. The CDR3 sequence is CASRVDSDGYTF. In DNA, the CDR3 is TGCGCCAGCAGAGTCGACAGCGACGGCTACACCTTC.

The chain employs TRBV7-3 and TRBJ2-1; 8 nucleotides line up with TRBD1. The CDR3 contains 16 residues. Trimming took 5 bases from V and 1 from J; bases not matched to a gene: 7. Germline CDR1 and CDR2: SGHTA and FQGTGA. The CDR3: CASSTTGQGSYNEQFF. The CDR3 DNA reads as TGTGCCAGCAGCACTACCGGACAGGGATCCTACAATGAGCAGTTCTTC.

This clone was seen a handful of times. The chain couples TRBV19 to TRBJ1-2; D unresolved. The CDR3 spans 14 residues. Germline values: CDR1 LNHDA, CDR2 SQIVND (reference sequence). Trimming stripped 5 bases from V and 8 bases from J, with 18 bases between. CDR3: CASSFIGTSSGYTF. CDR3 DNA: TGTGCCAGTAGTTTCATTGGCACTAGTTCGGGCTACACCTTC.

V and J are TRBV5-1 and TRBJ2-1; 8 bases are shared with TRBD1. The germline V gene encodes CDR1 SGHRS and CDR2 YFSETQ. CDR3 length: 14 residues. Trimming took 0 bases from V and 10 from J; bases not matched to a gene: 6. This chain's CDR3 is CASSLAQGAYEQFF. The CDR3 DNA sequence: TGCGCCAGCAGCTTGGCCCAGGGGGCTTACGAGCAGTTCTTC.

The CDR3 region is CASSRRTDRGNQPQHF. CDR3 coding DNA: TGTGCCAGCAGCCGACGTACCGACAGGGGCAATCAGCCCCAGCATTTT. The chain joins TRBV5-6 to TRBJ1-5; 7 nucleotides agree with TRBD1. The CDR3 has 16 residues. V lost 4 bases, J lost 2 bases, and 9 bases stayed unmatched. The germline gives CDR1 SGHDT, CDR2 YYEEEE.

The J gene is TRBJ1-1, the V gene TRBV19, with D perhaps matching TRBD1 (6 bases). Germline assignment: CDR1 LNHDA and CDR2 SQIVND (reference sequence). V was shortened by 9 bases and J by 3 bases, with 17 bases between the two germline ends. CDR3 length equals 14 residues. The CDR3 region is CASREGGADTEAFF. The CDR3 DNA reads TGTGCCAGCAGGGAGGGGGGGGCGGACACTGAAGCTTTCTTT. The complete variable domain, with remaining parts taken from reference TRBV19 and TRBJ1-1, reads DGGITQSPKYLFRKEGQNVTLSCEQNLNHDAMYWYRQDPGQGLRLIYYSQIVNDFQKGDIAEGYSVSREKKESFPLTVTSAQKNPTAFYLCASREGGADTEAFFGQGTRLTVV.

V gene TRBV10-3 combines with J gene TRBJ1-5; 8 bases agree with TRBD1. Germline V gene sequence: CDR1 ENHRY, CDR2 SYGVKD. V shed 5 bases and J 6 bases; nucleotides not matched to a gene: 12. CDR3 length: 16 residues. Written as DNA, the CDR3 is TGTGCCATCAGTTTAGGCCCTCGACAGGGGCCTCAGCCCCAGCATTTT. Translation: CAISLGPRQGPQPQHF.

CDR3 region: CASSPIAQNSGANVLTF. The CDR3 DNA reads as TGTGCCAGCTCACCTATAGCGCAGAACTCTGGGGCCAACGTCCTGACTTTC. This sequence joins TRBV18 and TRBJ2-6, with D possibly TRBD2 on 5 matching bases. CDR3 length: 17 amino acids. The germline V and J ends were trimmed by 3 bases and 0 bases, with 12 bases remaining between them. Germline lookup yields CDR1 KGHSH and CDR2 LQKENI.

The chain carries TRBV6-5 and TRBJ1-2; 7 nucleotides line up with TRBD1. The CDR3 runs 15 residues. V was pared by 5 bases and J by 2 bases, with 8 bases of the junction left unmatched. The V gene's germline CDR1 is MNHEY and CDR2 SVGAGI. The CDR3 loop reads CASSTSGTANYGYTF. Here the CDR3 DNA reads TGTGCCAGCAGTACCTCCGGGACAGCAAACTATGGCTACACCTTC.

This chain uses TRBV6-5 with TRBJ1-2, with TRBD1 matching over 7 bases. V was pared by 7 bases and J by 7 bases, with 6 bases of the junction left unmatched. The CDR3 has 12 amino acids. CDR1 and CDR2 (germline): MNHEY, SVGAGI. Here the CDR3 DNA reads TGTGCCAGCAAGAGGGGGCAGGGTGGCTACACCTTC. Translated, it gives CASKRGQGGYTF.

A note on this clone: Other DNA sequences in the sample encode the same CDR3. This rearrangement joins TRBV7-3 to TRBJ1-2; tentative D call: TRBD1 (5 bases). The CDR3 extends over 13 amino acids. Trimming left V 4 bases short and J 4 bases short, with 10 bases between. Per the germline V gene, CDR1 is SGHTA and CDR2 is FQGTGA. The CDR3 DNA reads TGTGCCAGCAGCTCCACCGGGGGCTATGGCTACACCTTC. The encoded protein is CASSSTGGYGYTF. Drawing the rest from reference TRBV7-3 and TRBJ1-2, the complete variable domain is GAGVSQTPSNKVTEKGKYVELRCDPISGHTALYWYRQSLGQGPEFLIYFQGTGAADDSGLPNDRFFAVRPEGSVSTLKIQRTERGDSAVYLCASSSTGGYGYTFGSGTRLTVV.

The chain carries TRBV20-1 and TRBJ2-7; 10 nucleotides agree with TRBD2. The J segment lost 5 bases and the V segment lost 3 bases, leaving 7 bases of the junction unmatched. This CDR3 region has 14 residues. The V gene's germline CDR1 is DFQATT and CDR2 SNEGSKA (reference sequence). CDR3 region: CSASTLAGVDEQYF. As DNA, the CDR3 is TGCAGTGCTAGTACCCTAGCGGGAGTCGACGAGCAGTACTTC.

The chain combines TRBV10-3 with TRBJ1-2; a possible D gene is TRBD1 (6 bases). The CDR3 is made up of 15 amino acids. Germline assignment: CDR1 ENHRY and CDR2 SYGVKD. V lost 4 bases, J lost 4 bases, and 16 bases lay in between. CDR3 sequence reads: CAISGATGGFYGYTF. The CDR3 coding sequence is TGTGCCATCAGTGGTGCGACAGGAGGTTTCTATGGCTACACCTTC.

The chain employs TRBV19 and TRBJ1-2; D perhaps matches TRBD1 (6 bases). Trimming pared 3 bases from V and 2 bases from J, leaving 13 bases between. Per germline, CDR1 LNHDA and CDR2 SQIVND (reference sequence). The CDR3 extends over 15 amino acids. CDR3 sequence: CASSIGGQGNYGYTF. The CDR3 DNA is TGTGCCAGTAGTATCGGGGGGCAGGGGAACTATGGCTACACCTTC.

For the CDR3, the DNA is TGTGCCAGCAGTTTTTCACAGGCGACTGAAGCTTTCTTT. Protein sequence: CASSFSQATEAFF. The rearrangement links TRBV28 to TRBJ1-1; D may be TRBD1 (5 bases). Trimming took off 3 bases at V and 5 bases at J, with 10 bases between the two ends. CDR1 and CDR2 (germline): MDHEN, SYDVKM. The CDR3 is made up of 13 amino acids.

The genes are TRBV2 and TRBJ1-1; no reliable D call. V lost 8 bases and J lost 0, with 13 bases in between. Germline assignment: CDR1 SNHLY and CDR2 FYNNEI. This CDR3 has 14 residues. The CDR3 here is CASLEATMNTEAFF. In DNA form, the CDR3 reads TGTGCCAGCCTGGAGGCCACCATGAACACTGAAGCTTTCTTT.

V gene TRBV4-2 combines with J gene TRBJ2-5; 10 positions agree with TRBD2. This CDR3 spans 16 amino acids. The J segment lost 5 bases and the V segment lost 4 bases, leaving 10 bases of the junction unmatched. The germline V gene encodes CDR1 LGHNA and CDR2 YNFKEQ. CDR3 bases: TGTGCCAGCAGCCCCGGCTCGGCTAGCGGGGGTGAGACCCAGTACTTC. It encodes CASSPGSASGGETQYF.

The chain is built from TRBV20-1 and TRBJ2-1; D is ambiguous. In germline, CDR1 is DFQATT, CDR2 SNEGSKA (reference sequence). This CDR3 is built from 11 residues. V was trimmed by 2 bases and J by 6 bases, leaving 5 bases between them. The CDR3 loop reads CSARQVNEQFF. CDR3 bases: TGCAGTGCTAGACAGGTCAATGAGCAGTTCTTC.

This chain links TRBV5-1 with TRBJ2-5; 9 bases line up with TRBD2. The CDR3 loop spans 15 amino acids. After removal of 4 bases from V and 4 bases from J, the junction contained 8 bases not matched to a gene. Germline lookup yields CDR1 SGHRS and CDR2 YFSETQ. The CDR3 region has the DNA TGCGCCAGCAGCCCCCAGGGACTAGCTGGAGAGACCCAGTACTTC. This codes for CASSPQGLAGETQYF.

The gene calls are TRBV5-1 and TRBJ2-3; TRBD1 agrees at 9 bases. Germline CDR1 and CDR2: SGHRS and YFSETQ. The CDR3 loop spans 16 amino acids. The trim removed 0 bases at V and 6 bases at J, leaving 8 bases unmatched. The CDR3, as DNA: TGCGCCAGCAGCTTGGCGGGACAGGGAGTGGGCGATACGCAGTATTTT. Encoded protein: CASSLAGQGVGDTQYF.